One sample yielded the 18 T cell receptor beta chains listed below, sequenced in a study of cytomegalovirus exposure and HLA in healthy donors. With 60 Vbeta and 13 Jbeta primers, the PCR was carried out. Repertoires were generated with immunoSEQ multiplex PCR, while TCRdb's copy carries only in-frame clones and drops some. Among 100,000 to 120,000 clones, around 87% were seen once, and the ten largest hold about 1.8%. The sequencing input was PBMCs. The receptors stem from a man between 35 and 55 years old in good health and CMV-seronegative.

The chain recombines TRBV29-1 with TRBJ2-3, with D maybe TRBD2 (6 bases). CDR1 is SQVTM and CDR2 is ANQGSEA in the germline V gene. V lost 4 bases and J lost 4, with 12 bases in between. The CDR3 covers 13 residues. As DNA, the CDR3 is TGCAGCGTTGGAGCATCGGGAGCAGATACGCAGTATTTT. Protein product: CSVGASGADTQYF.

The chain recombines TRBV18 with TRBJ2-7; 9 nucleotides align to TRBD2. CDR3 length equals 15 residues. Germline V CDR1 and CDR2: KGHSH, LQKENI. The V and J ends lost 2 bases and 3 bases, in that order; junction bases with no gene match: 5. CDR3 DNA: TGTGCCAGCTCACCAGGGAGCGGGGGGTTCTACGAGCAGTACTTC. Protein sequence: CASSPGSGGFYEQYF.

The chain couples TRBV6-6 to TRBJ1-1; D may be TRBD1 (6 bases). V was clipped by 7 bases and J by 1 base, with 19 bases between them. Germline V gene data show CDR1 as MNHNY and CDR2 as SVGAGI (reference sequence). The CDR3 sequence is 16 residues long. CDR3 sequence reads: CASTPIRGLGNTEAFF. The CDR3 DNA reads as TGTGCCAGCACCCCTATCAGGGGTCTCGGGAACACTGAAGCTTTCTTT.

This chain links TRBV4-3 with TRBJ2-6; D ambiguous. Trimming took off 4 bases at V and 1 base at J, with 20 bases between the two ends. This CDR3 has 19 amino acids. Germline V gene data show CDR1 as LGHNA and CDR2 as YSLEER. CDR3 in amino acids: CASSLTPSSGWSGANVLTF. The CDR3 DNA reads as TGCGCCAGCAGCCTTACCCCTTCCTCCGGGTGGTCTGGGGCCAACGTCCTGACTTTC.

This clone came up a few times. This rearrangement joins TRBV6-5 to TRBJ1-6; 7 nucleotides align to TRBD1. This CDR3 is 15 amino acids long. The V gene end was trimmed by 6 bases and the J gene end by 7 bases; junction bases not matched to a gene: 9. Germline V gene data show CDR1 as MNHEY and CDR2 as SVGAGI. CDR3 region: CASSRGQTKNSPLHF. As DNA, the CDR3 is TGTGCCAGCAGCAGGGGACAGACGAAAAATTCACCCCTCCACTTT.

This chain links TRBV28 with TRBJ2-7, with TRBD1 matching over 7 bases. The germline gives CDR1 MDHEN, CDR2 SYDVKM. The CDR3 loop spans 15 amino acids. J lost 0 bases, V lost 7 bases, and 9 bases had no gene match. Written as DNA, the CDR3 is TGTGCCAGCATTCTCGGCCGGACAGGCTCCTACGAGCAGTACTTC. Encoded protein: CASILGRTGSYEQYF.

DNA of the CDR3: TGTGCCTGGAGTAACACCCACTCTGGAAACACCATATATTTT. Its protein product is CAWSNTHSGNTIYF. The rearrangement links TRBV30 to TRBJ1-3; D gene unclear. Trimming shortened V by 2 bases and J by 0 bases, and 8 bases separated the two germline ends. The CDR3 has 14 residues. Germline V gene data show CDR1 as GTSNPN and CDR2 as SVGIG (reference sequence).

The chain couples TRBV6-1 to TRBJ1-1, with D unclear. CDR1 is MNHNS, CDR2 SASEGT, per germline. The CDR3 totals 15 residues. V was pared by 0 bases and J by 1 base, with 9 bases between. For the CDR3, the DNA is TGTGCCAGCAGTGAAGCGATACTTGGGAACACTGAAGCTTTCTTT. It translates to CASSEAILGNTEAFF.

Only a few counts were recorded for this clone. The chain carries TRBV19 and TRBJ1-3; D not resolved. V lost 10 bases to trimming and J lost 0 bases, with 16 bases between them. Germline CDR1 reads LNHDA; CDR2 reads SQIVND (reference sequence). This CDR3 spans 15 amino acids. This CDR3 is CATFDGGFSGNTIYF. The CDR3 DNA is TGTGCCACCTTCGACGGAGGTTTCTCTGGAAACACCATATATTTT.

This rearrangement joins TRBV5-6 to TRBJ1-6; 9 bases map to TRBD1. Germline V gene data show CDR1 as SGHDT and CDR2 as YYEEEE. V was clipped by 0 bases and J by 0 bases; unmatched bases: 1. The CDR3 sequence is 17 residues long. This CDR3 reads CASSLDRGPSYNSPLHF. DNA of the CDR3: TGTGCCAGCAGCTTGGACAGGGGGCCCTCCTATAATTCACCCCTCCACTTT.

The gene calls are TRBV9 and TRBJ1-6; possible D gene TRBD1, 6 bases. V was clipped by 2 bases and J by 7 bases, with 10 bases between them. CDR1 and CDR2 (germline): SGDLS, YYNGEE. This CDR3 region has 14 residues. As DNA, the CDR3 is TGTGCCAGCAGCGTTCAGGGGTCCAATTCACCCCTCCACTTT. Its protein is CASSVQGSNSPLHF.

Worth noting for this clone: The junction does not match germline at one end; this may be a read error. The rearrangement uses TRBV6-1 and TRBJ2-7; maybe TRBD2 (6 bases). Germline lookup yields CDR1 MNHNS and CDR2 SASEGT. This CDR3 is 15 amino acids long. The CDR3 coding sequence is TGTGTCAGCAGTGTGGACCCCGGGGGTTCCTACGAGCAGTACTTC. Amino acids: CVSSVDPGGSYEQYF.

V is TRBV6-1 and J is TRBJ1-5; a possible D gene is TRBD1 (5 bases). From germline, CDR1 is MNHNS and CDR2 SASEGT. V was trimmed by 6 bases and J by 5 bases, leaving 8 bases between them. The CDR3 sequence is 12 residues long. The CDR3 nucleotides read TGTGCCAGCAGGACAGACCATCAGCCCCAGCATTTT. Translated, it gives CASRTDHQPQHF.

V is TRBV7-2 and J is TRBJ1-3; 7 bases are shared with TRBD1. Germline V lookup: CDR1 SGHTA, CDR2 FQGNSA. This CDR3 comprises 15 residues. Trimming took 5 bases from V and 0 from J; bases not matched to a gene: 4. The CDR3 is CASSQDRTSGNTIYF. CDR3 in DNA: TGTGCCAGCAGCCAGGACAGGACCTCTGGAAACACCATATATTTT.

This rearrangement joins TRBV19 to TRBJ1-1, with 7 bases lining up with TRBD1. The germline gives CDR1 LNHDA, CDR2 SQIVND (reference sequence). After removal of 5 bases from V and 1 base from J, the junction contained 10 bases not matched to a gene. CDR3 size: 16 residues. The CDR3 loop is CASSDRGQIKNTEAFF. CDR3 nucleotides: TGTGCCAGTAGTGATCGGGGACAGATTAAGAACACTGAAGCTTTCTTT.

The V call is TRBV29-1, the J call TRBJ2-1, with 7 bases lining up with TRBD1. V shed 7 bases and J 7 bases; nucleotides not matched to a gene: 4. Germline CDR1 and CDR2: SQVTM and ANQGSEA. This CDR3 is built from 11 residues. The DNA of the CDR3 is TGCAGCGGCCACAGGGGTAATGAGCAGTTCTTC. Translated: CSGHRGNEQFF.

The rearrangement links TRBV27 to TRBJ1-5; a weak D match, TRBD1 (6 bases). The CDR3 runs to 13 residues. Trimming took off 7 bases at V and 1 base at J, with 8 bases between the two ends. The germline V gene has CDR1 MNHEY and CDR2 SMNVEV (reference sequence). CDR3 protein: CASKGESNQPQHF. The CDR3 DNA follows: TGTGCCAGCAAGGGGGAAAGCAATCAGCCCCAGCATTTT.

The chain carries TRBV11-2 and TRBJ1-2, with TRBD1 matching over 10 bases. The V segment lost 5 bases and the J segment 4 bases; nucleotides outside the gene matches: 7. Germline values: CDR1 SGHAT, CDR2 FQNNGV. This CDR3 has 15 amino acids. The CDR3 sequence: CASSIQTGGGYGYTF. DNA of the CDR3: TGTGCCAGCAGCATCCAGACAGGGGGCGGCTATGGCTACACCTTC.